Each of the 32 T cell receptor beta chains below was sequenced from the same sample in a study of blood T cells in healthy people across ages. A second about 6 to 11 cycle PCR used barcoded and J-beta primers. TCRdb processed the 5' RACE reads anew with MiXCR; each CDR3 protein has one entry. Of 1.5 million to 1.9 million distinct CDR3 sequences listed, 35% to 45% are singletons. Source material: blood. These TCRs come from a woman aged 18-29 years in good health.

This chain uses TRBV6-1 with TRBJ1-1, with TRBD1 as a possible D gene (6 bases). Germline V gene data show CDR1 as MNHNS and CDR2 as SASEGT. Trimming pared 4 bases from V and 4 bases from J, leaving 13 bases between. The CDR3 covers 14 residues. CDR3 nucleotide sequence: TGTGCCAGCAGTGTACAGGGTGGAGGCACTGAAGCTTTCTTT. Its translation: CASSVQGGGTEAFF.

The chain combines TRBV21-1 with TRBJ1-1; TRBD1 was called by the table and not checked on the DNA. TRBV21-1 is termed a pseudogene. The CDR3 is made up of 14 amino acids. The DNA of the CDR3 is TGTGCCAGCAGTAACAGGGGGGCGGGCACTGAAGCTTTCTTT. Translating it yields CASSNRGAGTEAFF.

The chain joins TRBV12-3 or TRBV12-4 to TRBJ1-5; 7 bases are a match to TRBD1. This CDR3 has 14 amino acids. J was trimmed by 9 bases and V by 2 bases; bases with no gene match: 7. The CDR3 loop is CASSLRGPASPQHF. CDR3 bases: TGTGCCAGCAGTTTAAGGGGGCCTGCTTCGCCCCAGCATTTT.

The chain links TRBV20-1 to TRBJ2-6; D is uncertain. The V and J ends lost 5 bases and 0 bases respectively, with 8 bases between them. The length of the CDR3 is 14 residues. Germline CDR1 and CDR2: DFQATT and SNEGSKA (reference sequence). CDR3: CSAGDNSGANVLTF. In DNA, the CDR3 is TGCAGTGCTGGCGACAACTCTGGGGCCAACGTCCTGACTTTC.

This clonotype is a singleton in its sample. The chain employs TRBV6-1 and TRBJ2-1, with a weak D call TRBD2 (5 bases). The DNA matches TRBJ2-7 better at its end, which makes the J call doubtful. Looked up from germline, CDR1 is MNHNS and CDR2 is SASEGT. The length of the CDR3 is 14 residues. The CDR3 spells CASSERSSYNEQYF. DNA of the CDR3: TGTGCCAGCTCCGAGCGGAGCTCCTACAATGAGCAGTACTTC.

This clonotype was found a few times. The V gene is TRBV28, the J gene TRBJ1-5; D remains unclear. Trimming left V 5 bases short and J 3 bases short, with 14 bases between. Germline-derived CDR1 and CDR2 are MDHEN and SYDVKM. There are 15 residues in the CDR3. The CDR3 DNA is TGTGCCAGCAGTCTAGCAGATAGGCCCAATCAGCCCCAGCATTTT. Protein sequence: CASSLADRPNQPQHF.

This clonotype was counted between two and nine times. The CDR3, as DNA: TGTGCCAGCAGAACAGGGGCCGTACTCTACGAGCAGTACTTC. Translation gives CASRTGAVLYEQYF. V gene TRBV2 combines with J gene TRBJ2-7; 7 bases match TRBD1. Germline CDR1 is SNHLY and CDR2 is FYNNEI. Germline trimming cut 6 bases from V and 3 bases from J; bases unmatched to any gene: 8. The CDR3 runs to 14 residues.

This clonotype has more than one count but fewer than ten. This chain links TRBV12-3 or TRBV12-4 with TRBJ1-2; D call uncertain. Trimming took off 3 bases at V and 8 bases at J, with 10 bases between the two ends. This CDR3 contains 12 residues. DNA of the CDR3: TGTGCCAGCAGTTTTAGAAGGTTGGGCTACACCTTC. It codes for CASSFRRLGYTF.

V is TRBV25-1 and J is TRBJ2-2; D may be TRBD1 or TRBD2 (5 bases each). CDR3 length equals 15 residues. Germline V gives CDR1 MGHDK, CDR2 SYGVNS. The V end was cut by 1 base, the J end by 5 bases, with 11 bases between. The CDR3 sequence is CASSEWVGGTGELFF. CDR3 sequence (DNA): TGTGCCAGCAGTGAATGGGTTGGGGGTACCGGGGAGCTGTTTTTT.

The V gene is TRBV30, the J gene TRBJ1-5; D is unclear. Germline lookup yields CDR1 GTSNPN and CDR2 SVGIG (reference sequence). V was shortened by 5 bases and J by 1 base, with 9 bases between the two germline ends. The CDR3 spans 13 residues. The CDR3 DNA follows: TGTGCCTGGGGCAGGAGCAGCAATCAGCCCCAGCATTTT. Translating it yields CAWGRSSNQPQHF.

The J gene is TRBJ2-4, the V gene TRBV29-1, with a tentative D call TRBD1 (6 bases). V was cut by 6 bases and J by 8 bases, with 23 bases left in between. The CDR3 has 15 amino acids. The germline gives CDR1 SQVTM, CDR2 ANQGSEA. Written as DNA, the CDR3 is TGCAGCGTCCTCGGGACACAGCATATCGAGTACATTCAGTACTTC. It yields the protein CSVLGTQHIEYIQYF.

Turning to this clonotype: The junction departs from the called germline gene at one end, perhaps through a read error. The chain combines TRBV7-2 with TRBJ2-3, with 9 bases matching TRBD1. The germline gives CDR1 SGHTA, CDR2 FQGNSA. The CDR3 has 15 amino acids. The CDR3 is CASTPMGQGSDMQYF. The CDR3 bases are TGTGCCAGCACCCCAATGGGACAGGGCTCAGATATGCAGTATTTT.

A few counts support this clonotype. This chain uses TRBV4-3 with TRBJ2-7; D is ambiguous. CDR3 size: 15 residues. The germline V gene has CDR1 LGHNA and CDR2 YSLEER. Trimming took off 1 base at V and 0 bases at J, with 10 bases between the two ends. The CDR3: CASSQGIYDSYEQYF. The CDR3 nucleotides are TGCGCCAGCAGCCAAGGTATCTACGACTCCTACGAGCAGTACTTC.

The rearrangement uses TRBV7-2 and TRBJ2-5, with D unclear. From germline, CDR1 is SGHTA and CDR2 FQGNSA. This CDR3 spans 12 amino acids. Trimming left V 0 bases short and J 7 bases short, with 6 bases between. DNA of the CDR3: TGTGCCAGCAGCTTAGCGGAAGGGACCCAGTACTTC. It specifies CASSLAEGTQYF.

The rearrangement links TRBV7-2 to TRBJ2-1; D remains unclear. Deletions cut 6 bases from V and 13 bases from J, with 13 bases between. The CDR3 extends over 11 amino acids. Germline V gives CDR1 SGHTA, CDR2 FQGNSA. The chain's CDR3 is CASSPFETQFF. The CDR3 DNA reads TGTGCCAGCAGTCCTTTTGAGACCCAGTTCTTC. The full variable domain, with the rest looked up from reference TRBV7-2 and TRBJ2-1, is GAGVSQSPSNKVTEKGKDVELRCDPISGHTALYWYRQSLGQGLEFLIYFQGNSAPDKSGLPSDRFSAERTGGSVSTLTIQRTQQEDSAVYLCASSPFETQFFGPGTRLTVL.

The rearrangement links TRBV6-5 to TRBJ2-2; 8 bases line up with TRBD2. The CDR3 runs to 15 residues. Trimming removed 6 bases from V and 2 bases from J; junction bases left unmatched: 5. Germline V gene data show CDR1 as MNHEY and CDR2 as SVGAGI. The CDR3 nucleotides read TGTGCCAGCAGCCACGGGACTAGAAACACCGGGGAGCTGTTTTTT. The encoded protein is CASSHGTRNTGELFF.

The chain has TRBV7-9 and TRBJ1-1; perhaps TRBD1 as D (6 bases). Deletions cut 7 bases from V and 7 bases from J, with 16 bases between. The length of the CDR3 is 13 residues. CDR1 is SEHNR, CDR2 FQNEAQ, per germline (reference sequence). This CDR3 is CASTKRGAIEAFF. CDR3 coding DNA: TGTGCCAGCACTAAGAGGGGGGCTATTGAAGCTTTCTTT.

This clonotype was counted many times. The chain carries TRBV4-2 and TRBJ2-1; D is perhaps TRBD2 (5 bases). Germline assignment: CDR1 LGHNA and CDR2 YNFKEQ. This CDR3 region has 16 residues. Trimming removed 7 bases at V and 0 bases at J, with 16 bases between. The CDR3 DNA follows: TGTGCCAGCAACCTCCGGCAAGGACTCTCCTACAATGAGCAGTTCTTC. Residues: CASNLRQGLSYNEQFF.

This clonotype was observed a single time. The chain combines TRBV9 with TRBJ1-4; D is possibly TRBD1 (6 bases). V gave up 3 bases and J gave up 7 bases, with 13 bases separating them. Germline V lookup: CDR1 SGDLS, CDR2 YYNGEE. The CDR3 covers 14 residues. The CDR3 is CASSAWGGTEKLFF. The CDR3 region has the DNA TGTGCCAGCAGCGCTTGGGGGGGCACTGAAAAACTGTTTTTT. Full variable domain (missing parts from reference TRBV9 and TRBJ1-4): DSGVTQTPKHLITATGQRVTLRCSPRSGDLSVYWYQQSLDQGLQFLIQYYNGEERAKGNILERFSAQQFPDLHSELNLSSLELGDSALYFCASSAWGGTEKLFFGSGTQLSVL.

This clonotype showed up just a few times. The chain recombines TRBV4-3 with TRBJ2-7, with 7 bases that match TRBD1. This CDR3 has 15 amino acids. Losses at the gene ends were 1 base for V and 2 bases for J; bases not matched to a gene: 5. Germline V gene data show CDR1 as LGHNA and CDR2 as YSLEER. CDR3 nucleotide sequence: TGCGCCAGCAGCCAAGGTGGACAGGAAACCTACGAGCAGTACTTC. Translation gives CASSQGGQETYEQYF.

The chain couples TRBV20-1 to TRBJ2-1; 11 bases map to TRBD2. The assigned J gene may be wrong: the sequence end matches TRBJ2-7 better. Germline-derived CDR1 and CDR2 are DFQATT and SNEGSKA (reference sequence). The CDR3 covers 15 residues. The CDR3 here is CSATRLAGSYNEQYF. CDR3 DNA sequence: TGCAGTGCTACCCGACTAGCGGGATCGTACAATGAGCAGTACTTC.

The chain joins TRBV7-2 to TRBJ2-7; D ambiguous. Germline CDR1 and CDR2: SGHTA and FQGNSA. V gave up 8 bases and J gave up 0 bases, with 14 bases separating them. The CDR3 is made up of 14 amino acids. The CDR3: CASLGPASSYEQYF. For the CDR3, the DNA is TGTGCCAGCTTAGGGCCAGCGAGCTCCTACGAGCAGTACTTC.

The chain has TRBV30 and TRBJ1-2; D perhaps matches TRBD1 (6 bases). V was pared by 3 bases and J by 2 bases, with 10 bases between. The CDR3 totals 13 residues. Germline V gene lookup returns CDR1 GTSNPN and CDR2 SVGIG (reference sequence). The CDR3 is CAWSPDSNYGYTF. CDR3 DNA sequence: TGTGCCTGGAGCCCGGACAGCAACTATGGCTACACCTTC.

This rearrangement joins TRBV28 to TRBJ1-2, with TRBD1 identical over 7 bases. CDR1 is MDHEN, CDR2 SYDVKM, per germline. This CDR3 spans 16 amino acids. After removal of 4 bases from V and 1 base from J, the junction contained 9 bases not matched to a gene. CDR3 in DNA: TGTGCCAGCAGTTCTTTTGGGACAGCCTTTAACTATGGCTACACCTTC. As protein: CASSSFGTAFNYGYTF.

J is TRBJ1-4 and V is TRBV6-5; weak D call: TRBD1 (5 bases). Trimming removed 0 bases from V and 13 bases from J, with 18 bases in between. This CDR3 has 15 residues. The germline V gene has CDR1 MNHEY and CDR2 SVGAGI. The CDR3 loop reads CASSYSRGARGILFF. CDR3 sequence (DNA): TGTGCCAGCAGTTACTCGAGAGGGGCCAGAGGTATACTGTTTTTT.

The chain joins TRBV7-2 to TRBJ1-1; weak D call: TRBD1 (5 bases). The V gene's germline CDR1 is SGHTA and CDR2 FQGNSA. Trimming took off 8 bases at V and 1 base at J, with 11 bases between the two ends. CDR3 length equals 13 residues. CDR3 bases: TGTGCCAGCGGTATCGGGGGGAACACTGAAGCTTTCTTT. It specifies CASGIGGNTEAFF.

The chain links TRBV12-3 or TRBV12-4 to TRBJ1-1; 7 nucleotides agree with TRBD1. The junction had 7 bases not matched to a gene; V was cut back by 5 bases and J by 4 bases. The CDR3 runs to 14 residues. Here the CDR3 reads CASSQTGFGTEAFF. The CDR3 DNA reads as TGTGCCAGCAGTCAGACAGGGTTCGGCACTGAAGCTTTCTTT.

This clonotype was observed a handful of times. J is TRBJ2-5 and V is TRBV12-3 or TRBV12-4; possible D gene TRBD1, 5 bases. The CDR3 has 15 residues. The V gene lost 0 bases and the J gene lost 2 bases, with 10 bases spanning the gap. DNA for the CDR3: TGTGCCAGCAGTTTAGCGTACCAGGGACAAGAGACCCAGTACTTC. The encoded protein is CASSLAYQGQETQYF.

As DNA, the CDR3 is TGTGCCAGCAGTGACCTAGCACGAGGACAGACGAACACTGAAGCTTTCTTT. It codes for CASSDLARGQTNTEAFF. The rearrangement joins TRBV2 to TRBJ1-1; possible D gene TRBD1, 6 bases. The CDR3 is 17 amino acids. The V end lost 3 bases, the J end lost 1 base, and 18 bases lay between the germline ends. Germline V CDR1 and CDR2: SNHLY, FYNNEI.

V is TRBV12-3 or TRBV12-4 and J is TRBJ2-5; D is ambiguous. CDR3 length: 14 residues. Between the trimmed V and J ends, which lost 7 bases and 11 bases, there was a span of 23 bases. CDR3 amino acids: CASTLASPSNEQYF. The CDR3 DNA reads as TGTGCCAGCACTCTCGCATCTCCCAGCAATGAGCAGTACTTC.

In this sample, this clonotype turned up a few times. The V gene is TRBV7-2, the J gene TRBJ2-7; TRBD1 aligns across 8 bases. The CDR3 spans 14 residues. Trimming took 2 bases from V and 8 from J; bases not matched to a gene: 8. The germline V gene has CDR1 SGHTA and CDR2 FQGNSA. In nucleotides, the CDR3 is TGTGCCAGCAGCTTACGGACAGGGCTGACGAAGCAGTACTTC. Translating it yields CASSLRTGLTKQYF.

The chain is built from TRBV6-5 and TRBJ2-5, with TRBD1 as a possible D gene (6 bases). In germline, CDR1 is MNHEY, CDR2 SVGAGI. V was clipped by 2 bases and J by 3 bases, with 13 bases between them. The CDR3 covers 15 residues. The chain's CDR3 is CASSYLMNREETQYF. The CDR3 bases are TGTGCCAGCAGTTACCTCATGAACAGGGAAGAGACCCAGTACTTC.